The T cell receptor beta chain under discussion was sequenced for a study of cytomegalovirus exposure and HLA in healthy donors. 13 Jbeta primers and 60 Vbeta primers were used for the PCR. Produced via immunoSEQ multiplex PCR; TCRdb's table is partial and in-frame only. Among 140,000 or so clones, roughly 80% were seen once, and the ten largest hold under 3%. V lost 6 bases to trimming and J lost 2 bases, with 11 bases between them. Germline CDR1 is SQVTM and CDR2 is ANQGSEA. This CDR3 contains 12 residues. This chain joins TRBV29-1 and TRBJ2-7, with D hard to call. The sequence was collected from a woman under 40 in good health and CMV-seronegative. Material for sequencing was PBMCs. The chain's CDR3 is CSVILPTYEQYF. CDR3 bases: TGCAGCGTGATACTGCCTACCTACGAGCAGTACTTC.